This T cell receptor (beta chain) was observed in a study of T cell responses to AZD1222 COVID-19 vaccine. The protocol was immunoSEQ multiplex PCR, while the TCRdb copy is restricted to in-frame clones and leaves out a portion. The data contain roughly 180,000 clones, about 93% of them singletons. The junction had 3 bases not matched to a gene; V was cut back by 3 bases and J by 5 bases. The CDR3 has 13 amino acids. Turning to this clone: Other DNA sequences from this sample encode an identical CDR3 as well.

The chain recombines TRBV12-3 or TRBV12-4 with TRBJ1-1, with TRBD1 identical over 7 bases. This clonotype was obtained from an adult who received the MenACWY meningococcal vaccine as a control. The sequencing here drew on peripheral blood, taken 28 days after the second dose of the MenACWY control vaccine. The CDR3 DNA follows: TGTGCCAGCAGTTTGACAGGGAGGACTGAAGCTTTCTTT. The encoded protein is CASSLTGRTEAFF.